This record concerns one TCR beta chain sequence. There are 8 residues in the CDR3. Looked up from germline, CDR1 is DFQATT and CDR2 is SNEGSKA (reference sequence). This sample is part of a study of OX40 agonist ivuxolimab in advanced cancers. Study as a whole: The study reported partial responses in three patients: one hepatocellular carcinoma, two cutaneous melanoma.

Sequenced by immunoSEQ multiplex PCR; TCRdb stores in-frame clones only, minus some. The table has more than 80,000 clones, about 89% seen once; the top ten hold around 8.7%. This TCR derives from an adult with an advanced solid tumor such as melanoma, head and neck, liver or kidney cancer. The chain has TRBV20-1 and TRBJ2-7; D not resolved. The starting material was CD4+ or CD8+ T cells sorted from blood, obtained in a trial of the OX40 agonist ivuxolimab. CDR3 region: CRIYEQYF. The CDR3, as DNA: TGCAGAATCTACGAGCAGTACTTC.